This entry lists 15 T cell receptor beta chains sequenced from one sample in a study of blood T cells in healthy people across ages. A second PCR, run for about 6 to 11 cycles, used a sample-barcoded 5' primer plus a J-beta primer mix. Using its own MiXCR run on the 5' RACE reads, TCRdb lists one record per CDR3 protein. The profile shows around 1.7 million distinct CDR3 sequences, approximately 30% of them singletons. Sample: blood. These receptors all come from a woman aged 25 to 39 in good health.

J is TRBJ2-4 and V is TRBV18; possible D gene TRBD1, 6 bases. The J call may be mistaken, given a closer DNA end match to TRBJ2-7. This CDR3 region has 14 residues. The germline V gene has CDR1 KGHSH and CDR2 LQKENI. The CDR3 protein is CASFRDTGSYEQYF. CDR3 nucleotides: TGTGCCAGCTTCCGGGACACTGGCTCCTACGAGCAGTACTTC.

This clonotype occurred many times. The gene calls are TRBV9 and TRBJ2-1; 11 nucleotides line up with TRBD2. Germline V lookup: CDR1 SGDLS, CDR2 YYNGEE. J gave up 3 bases and V 4 bases, and 6 bases lay outside the gene matches. This CDR3 has 16 amino acids. CDR3 DNA sequence: TGTGCCAGCAGCAATGGGGGGACTAGCGGCTACAATGAGCAGTTCTTC. Its protein is CASSNGGTSGYNEQFF.

This sequence joins TRBV15 and TRBJ2-1, with D hard to call. V was cut by 0 bases and J by 6 bases, with 6 bases left in between. Germline CDR1 and CDR2: LNHNV and YYDKDF (reference sequence). CDR3 size: 13 residues. The CDR3 reads CATSRDEPNEQFF. DNA of the CDR3: TGTGCCACCAGCAGAGATGAACCCAATGAGCAGTTCTTC.

Ten or more counts support this clonotype. The rearrangement uses TRBV6-5 and TRBJ2-7; the D is unclear. Germline V CDR1 and CDR2: MNHEY, SVGAGI. The CDR3 is 17 residues long. Trimming removed 6 bases at V and 5 bases at J, with 26 bases between. DNA for the CDR3: TGTGCCAGCAGCCGTGGAATAGGACCTCCGGTAAGGAACGAGCAGTACTTC. This encodes CASSRGIGPPVRNEQYF.

This clonotype came up a few times. This chain joins TRBV4-3 and TRBJ1-6; D is possibly TRBD1 (5 bases). The germline gives CDR1 LGHNA, CDR2 YSLEER. The CDR3 is 13 residues long. Trimming stripped 4 bases from V and 8 bases from J, with 9 bases between. The CDR3 DNA reads as TGCGCCAGCAGCCGCGGGACGGATTCACCCCTCCACTTT. Encoded protein: CASSRGTDSPLHF.

In this sample, this clonotype turned up a few times. This chain uses TRBV2 with TRBJ1-2; tentatively, D is TRBD1 (6 bases). The CDR3 has 13 residues. Deletions cut 4 bases from V and 4 bases from J, with 10 bases between. CDR1 is SNHLY, CDR2 FYNNEI, per germline. In DNA form, the CDR3 reads TGTGCCAGCAGTGCGGACAGTCGCTATGGCTACACCTTC. As protein: CASSADSRYGYTF.

This chain joins TRBV18 and TRBJ2-7; 10 nucleotides align to TRBD1. The V and J ends lost 6 bases and 2 bases, in that order; junction bases with no gene match: 7. CDR3 length equals 15 residues. In germline, CDR1 is KGHSH, CDR2 LQKENI. CDR3 amino acids: CASSGSGTGAYEQYF. DNA of the CDR3: TGTGCCAGCTCCGGATCGGGGACAGGGGCCTACGAGCAGTACTTC.

This chain joins TRBV7-9 and TRBJ2-4; D is possibly TRBD2 (6 bases). CDR1 and CDR2 from the germline V gene are SEHNR and FQNEAQ (reference sequence). Trimming left V 3 bases short and J 13 bases short, with 25 bases between. The CDR3 has 16 amino acids. In DNA, the CDR3 is TGTGCCAGCAGCTTTGGTGCGGGACCTTCCTACAATGAGCAGTACTTC. Translating it yields CASSFGAGPSYNEQYF.

As for this clonotype: A much more abundant neighbour one base away suggests this may be a read error. V usage is TRBV3-1 and J usage is TRBJ2-5; 10 bases fit TRBD1. Germline-derived CDR1 and CDR2 are LGHDT and YNNKEL (reference sequence). The ends lost 0 bases at V and 11 bases at J; junction bases unmatched: 12. The CDR3 has 16 amino acids. CDR3 bases: TGTGCCAGCAGCCAAGACGCGTTCGGGACAGGGGAGGCTCAGTACTTC. Encoded protein: CASSQDAFGTGEAQYF.

This chain links TRBV7-8 with TRBJ2-4; D perhaps matches TRBD2 (5 bases). The J call could be wrong; TRBJ2-7 is a better fit for the DNA end. From germline, CDR1 is SGHVS and CDR2 FQNEAQ. The CDR3 is 15 residues long. As DNA, the CDR3 is TGTGCCAGCAGCGTTACTAGTTTAACCAACTACGAGCAGTACTTC. It specifies CASSVTSLTNYEQYF.

This clonotype was counted a few times. The V and J genes are TRBV7-3 and TRBJ2-2; D is perhaps TRBD1 (6 bases). CDR3 length: 14 amino acids. Trimming stripped 7 bases from V and 1 base from J, with 10 bases between. Germline V CDR1 and CDR2: SGHTA, FQGTGA. CDR3 region: CASTRTVNTGELFF. The CDR3 DNA sequence: TGTGCCAGCACGAGGACAGTGAACACCGGGGAGCTGTTTTTT.

The chain carries TRBV6-2 or TRBV6-3 and TRBJ1-5; D not resolved. V lost 6 bases and J 2 bases, leaving 14 bases between the germline ends. Germline values: CDR1 MNHEY, CDR2 SVGEGT. The CDR3 sequence is 15 residues long. The CDR3 protein is CASSLKHAGNQPQHF. The CDR3 region has the DNA TGTGCCAGCAGCCTCAAGCACGCGGGCAATCAGCCCCAGCATTTT.

This clonotype was recorded a few times. V gene TRBV9 combines with J gene TRBJ1-3; D remains unclear. Germline CDR1 reads SGDLS; CDR2 reads YYNGEE. The CDR3 spans 15 residues. Trimming cost V 4 bases and J 1 base, with 12 bases left between them. CDR3 bases: TGTGCCAGCAGCCCCGGGCCTGCTTCTGGAAACACCATATATTTT. Translation: CASSPGPASGNTIYF.

This clonotype was detected only a few times. The CDR3 loop reads CASSPGTRTTRGADTQYF. CDR3 nucleotide sequence: TGTGCCAGCAGCCCCGGGACCCGAACAACCCGCGGGGCAGATACGCAGTATTTT. J is TRBJ2-3 and V is TRBV7-3; tentatively, D is TRBD2 (6 bases). CDR3 length: 18 amino acids. Germline V lookup: CDR1 SGHTA, CDR2 FQGTGA. The V gene lost 5 bases and the J gene lost 4 bases, with 25 bases spanning the gap.

This clonotype came up many times. The J gene is TRBJ1-5, the V gene TRBV15; 7 bases agree with TRBD1. This CDR3 has 15 residues. V shed 3 bases and J 3 bases; nucleotides not matched to a gene: 5. The germline CDR1 and CDR2 sequences are LNHNV and YYDKDF (reference sequence). Here the CDR3 DNA reads TGTGCCACCAGCAGCGGCGGGACAGCCAATCAGCCCCAGCATTTT. This encodes CATSSGGTANQPQHF. Based on the CDR3 plus reference TRBV15 and TRBJ1-5, the full variable domain is DAMVIQNPRYQVTQFGKPVTLSCSQTLNHNVMYWYQQKSSQAPKLLFHYYDKDFNNEADTPDNFQSRRPNTSFCFLDIRSPGLGDTAMYLCATSSGGTANQPQHFGDGTRLSIL.